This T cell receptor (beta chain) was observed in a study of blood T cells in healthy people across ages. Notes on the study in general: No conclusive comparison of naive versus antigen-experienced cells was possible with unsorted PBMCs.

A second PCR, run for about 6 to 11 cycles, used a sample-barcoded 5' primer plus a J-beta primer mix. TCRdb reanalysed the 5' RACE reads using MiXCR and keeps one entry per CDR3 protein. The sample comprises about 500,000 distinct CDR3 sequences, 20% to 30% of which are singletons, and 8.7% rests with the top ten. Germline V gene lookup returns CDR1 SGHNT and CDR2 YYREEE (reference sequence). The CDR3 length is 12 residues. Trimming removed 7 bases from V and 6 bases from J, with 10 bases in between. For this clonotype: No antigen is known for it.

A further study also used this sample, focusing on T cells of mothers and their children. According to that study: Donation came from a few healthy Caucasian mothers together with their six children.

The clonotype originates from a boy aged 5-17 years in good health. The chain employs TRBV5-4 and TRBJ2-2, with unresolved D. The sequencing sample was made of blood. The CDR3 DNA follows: TGTGCCAGCCCCACCGAAGCCGGGGAGCTGTTTTTT. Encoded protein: CASPTEAGELFF. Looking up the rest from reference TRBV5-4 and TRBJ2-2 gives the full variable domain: ETGVTQSPTHLIKTRGQQVTLRCSSQSGHNTVSWYQQALGQGPQFIFQYYREEENGRGNFPPRFSGLQFPNYSSELNVNALELDDSALYLCASPTEAGELFFGEGSRLTVL.